These T cell receptor beta chains were read from a single sample in a study of T cells after yellow fever vaccination. Each CDR3 protein gets one entry after TCRdb re-called the 5' RACE reads with MiXCR. This repertoire shows around 110,000 distinct CDR3 sequences, 8.4% found once; its top ten account for less than 30%. The material sequenced was CD8+ T cells sorted from PBMCs, taken 45 days after the yellow fever booster vaccination. These receptors all come from a man between 25 and 39 years old who received the YFV17D yellow fever vaccine. Each CDR3 is given with its conserved first and last residue. A D gene is named only where the DNA matches it firmly. Where a row states a size, it is once, few, many or the class of an expanded clone; other rows omit it.

D gene | J gene | clone size | V gene | CDR3 protein | CDR3 DNA
. | TRBJ2-3 | many | TRBV7-9 | CASSFEGGYGDTQYF | TGTGCCAGCAGCTTCGAAGGCGGGTACGGGGATACGCAGTATTTT
TRBD2 | TRBJ2-1 | many | TRBV7-2 | CASSTLAEHNEQFF | TGTGCCAGCAGCACCCTAGCGGAACACAATGAGCAGTTCTTC
. | TRBJ2-7 | few | TRBV3-1 | CASSQENMPYEQYF | TGTGCCAGCAGCCAAGAAAACATGCCTTACGAGCAGTACTTC
. | TRBJ2-7 | many | TRBV20-1 | CSANRAYEQYF | TGCAGTGCCAACAGGGCCTACGAGCAGTACTTC
TRBD2 | TRBJ2-1 | many | TRBV12-3/TRBV12-4 | CASSFPFSGSSYNEQFF | TGTGCCAGCAGTTTCCCCTTTAGCGGGTCTTCCTACAATGAGCAGTTCTTC
. | TRBJ2-3 | many | TRBV9 | CASSSWTTSTDTQYF | TGTGCCAGCTCCTCGTGGACGACTAGCACAGATACGCAGTATTTT
. | TRBJ2-3 | . | TRBV5-1 | CASSPGTAGVTDTQYF | TGCGCCAGCAGCCCCGGGACAGCGGGAGTCACAGATACGCAGTATTTT
. | TRBJ2-5 | . | TRBV7-2 | CASSLPGRQETQYF | TGTGCCAGCAGCTTACCTGGTAGACAAGAGACCCAGTACTTC
TRBD2 | TRBJ2-7 | . | TRBV5-6 | CASSPGTSDPYEQYF | TGTGCCAGCAGCCCCGGGACTAGCGACCCCTACGAGCAGTACTTC
. | TRBJ2-3 | . | TRBV20-1 | CSATDLLADTQYF | TGCAGTGCTACGGACCTACTGGCAGATACGCAGTATTTT
. | TRBJ2-5 | many | TRBV20-1 | CSATTPIGSLQETQYF | TGCAGTGCCACCACACCCATCGGGAGTTTGCAAGAGACCCAGTACTTC
. | TRBJ2-2 | many | TRBV15 | CATNDLGGELFF | TGTGCCACCAATGATCTGGGCGGGGAGCTGTTTTTT
. | TRBJ2-1 | many | TRBV12-3/TRBV12-4 | CASSFNLGGEQFF | TGTGCCAGCAGTTTTAATTTGGGCGGGGAGCAGTTCTTC
TRBD2 | TRBJ2-1 | many | TRBV19 | CASMGLGSSEQFF | TGTGCCAGTATGGGACTAGGGTCGAGTGAGCAGTTCTTC
TRBD2 | TRBJ2-5 | many | TRBV20-1 | CSANVLAGVFGTQYF | TGCAGTGCTAATGTGCTAGCGGGAGTTTTCGGGACCCAGTACTTC
. | TRBJ2-1 | . | TRBV6-2/TRBV6-3 | CASRPINYNEQFF | TGTGCCAGCAGACCTATAAATTACAATGAGCAGTTCTTC
. | TRBJ2-3 | many | TRBV4-3 | CASSQVGGDTQYF | TGCGCCAGCAGCCAAGTGGGGGGAGATACGCAGTATTTT
TRBD1 | TRBJ2-2 | few | TRBV11-3 | CASSTRQGGTGELFF | TGTGCCAGCAGCACCCGACAGGGGGGGACCGGGGAGCTGTTTTTT
. | TRBJ1-2 | many | TRBV3-1 | CASSQQTWGGGYTF | TGTGCCAGCAGCCAGCAGACCTGGGGAGGGGGCTACACCTTC
. | TRBJ2-1 | many | TRBV12-3/TRBV12-4 | CASSLIPSSGYNEQFF | TGTGCCAGCAGTTTAATCCCTAGCAGCGGCTACAATGAGCAGTTCTTC
. | TRBJ1-1 | many | TRBV12-3/TRBV12-4 | CASSLHGRGTEAFF | TGTGCCAGCAGTTTACACGGGAGGGGCACTGAAGCTTTCTTT
. | TRBJ2-7 | many | TRBV11-2 | CASSFLAYEQYF | TGTGCCAGCAGCTTTTTAGCCTACGAGCAGTACTTC
. | TRBJ1-2 | many | TRBV9 | CASSVGWQPNYGYTF | TGTGCCAGCAGCGTAGGGTGGCAGCCTAACTATGGCTACACCTTC
TRBD2 | TRBJ2-1 | . | TRBV12-3/TRBV12-4 | CASSLGTKREGPPPSSYNEQFF | TGTGCCAGCAGTTTGGGCACAAAGCGGGAGGGCCCCCCTCCTAGCTCCTACAATGAGCAGTTCTTC
. | TRBJ2-2 | few | TRBV7-3 | CASRPAGGEYTGELFF | TGTGCCAGCAGACCTGCCGGCGGGGAGTACACCGGGGAGCTGTTTTTT
. | TRBJ2-1 | many | TRBV7-2 | CASSLAGRLLQGYNEQFF | TGTGCCAGCAGCTTAGCCGGCCGTTTGCTCCAGGGTTACAATGAGCAGTTCTTC
. | TRBJ2-7 | few | TRBV18 | CASGVGDSYEQYF | TGTGCCAGCGGAGTCGGGGACTCCTACGAGCAGTACTTC
. | TRBJ2-7 | many | TRBV4-3 | CASSRNREDFHEQYF | TGCGCCAGCAGCCGGAACAGGGAGGATTTCCACGAGCAGTACTTC
. | TRBJ2-3 | once | TRBV9 | CASSVEWGDTQYF | TGTGCCAGCAGCGTAGAGTGGGGGGATACGCAGTATTTT
. | TRBJ2-2 | many | TRBV7-3 | CASSLLDTGELFF | TGTGCCAGCAGCCTCCTGGACACCGGGGAGCTGTTTTTT
. | TRBJ2-7 | few | TRBV7-9 | CASSLSGTPYEQYF | TGTGCCAGCAGCTTGTCCGGGACCCCCTACGAGCAGTACTTC
. | TRBJ1-1 | few | TRBV10-1 | CASSESGDLNTEAFF | TGCGCCAGCAGTGAGTCGGGGGACCTCAACACTGAAGCTTTCTTT
TRBD2 | TRBJ2-2 | . | TRBV9 | CASTQRPQTSGSTGELFF | TGTGCCAGCACCCAACGTCCCCAGACTAGCGGGTCGACCGGGGAGCTGTTTTTT
. | TRBJ2-1 | many | TRBV4-3 | CASSQALRDLTYNEQFF | TGCGCCAGCAGCCAAGCCCTCCGGGACCTCACCTACAATGAGCAGTTCTTC
. | TRBJ1-4 | many | TRBV7-6 | CASSPREGFYEKLFF | TGTGCCAGCAGCCCCCGGGAAGGGTTTTATGAAAAACTGTTTTTT
. | TRBJ2-7 | many | TRBV5-1 | CASSLGGRGIAYEQYF | TGCGCCAGCAGCTTGGGAGGCAGGGGTATCGCGTACGAGCAGTACTTC
. | TRBJ2-7 | many | TRBV7-9 | CASSLDSRGTYEQYF | TGTGCCAGCAGCTTAGATAGCAGGGGCACCTACGAGCAGTACTTC
. | TRBJ2-3 | many | TRBV20-1 | CSVETDTQYF | TGCAGTGTCGAGACAGATACGCAGTATTTT
TRBD1 | TRBJ2-7 | many | TRBV27 | CASSRGTGGYEQYF | TGTGCCAGCAGTCGGGGGACAGGGGGCTACGAGCAGTACTTC
. | TRBJ2-1 | . | TRBV7-2 | CASSYPHRNGGDNEQFF | TGTGCCAGCAGCTACCCCCACAGAAACGGGGGAGACAATGAGCAGTTCTTC
. | TRBJ2-1 | once | TRBV5-4 | CASSLARGSDEQFF | TGTGCCAGCAGCTTGGCACGGGGGTCGGATGAGCAGTTCTTC
TRBD2 | TRBJ2-7 | . | TRBV4-1 | CASSHGAGGEQYF | TGCGCCAGCAGCCACGGAGCGGGAGGCGAGCAGTACTTC
. | TRBJ2-1 | few | TRBV9 | CASSSPREFLHNEQFF | TGTGCCAGCAGCTCACCGAGGGAGTTCTTGCACAATGAGCAGTTCTTC
. | TRBJ2-7 | many | TRBV27 | CATSRDTTYEQYF | TGTGCCACCTCCCGGGACACCACCTACGAGCAGTACTTC
TRBD1 | TRBJ1-5 | many | TRBV28 | CASSFPGTGGDQPQHF | TGTGCCAGCAGTTTCCCCGGGACAGGGGGCGATCAGCCCCAGCATTTT
. | TRBJ2-5 | many | TRBV6-1 | CASSDTLTQYF | TGTGCCAGCAGCGACACTCTGACCCAGTACTTC